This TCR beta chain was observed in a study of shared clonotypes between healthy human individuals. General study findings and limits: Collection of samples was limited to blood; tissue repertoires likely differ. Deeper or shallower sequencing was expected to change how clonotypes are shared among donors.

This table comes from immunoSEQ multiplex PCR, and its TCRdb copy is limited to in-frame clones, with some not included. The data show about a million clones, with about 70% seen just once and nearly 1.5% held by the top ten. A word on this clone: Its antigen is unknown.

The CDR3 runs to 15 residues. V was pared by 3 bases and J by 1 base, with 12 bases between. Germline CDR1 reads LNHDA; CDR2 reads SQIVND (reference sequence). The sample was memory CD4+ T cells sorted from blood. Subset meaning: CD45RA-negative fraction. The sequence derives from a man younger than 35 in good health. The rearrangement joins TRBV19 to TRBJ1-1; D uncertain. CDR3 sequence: CASSILGRRNTEAFF. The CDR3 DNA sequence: TGTGCCAGTAGTATCCTAGGCAGGAGGAACACTGAAGCTTTCTTT. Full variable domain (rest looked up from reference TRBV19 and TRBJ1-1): DGGITQSPKYLFRKEGQNVTLSCEQNLNHDAMYWYRQDPGQGLRLIYYSQIVNDFQKGDIAEGYSVSREKKESFPLTVTSAQKNPTAFYLCASSILGRRNTEAFFGQGTRLTVV.